A selection of T cell receptor beta chains follows, all from one sample in a study of T cell repertoires in cytomegalovirus infection. These receptors' antigens are unknown. Via MiXCR, TCRdb re-called the reads, giving one row per CDR3 protein. Among some 110,000 distinct CDR3 sequences, about a tenth were seen once, and the ten largest hold over 25%. Sequencing was performed on PBMCs, sequenced either directly or after in vitro stimulation (not recorded which). These receptors were taken from a human donor in good health (CMV status not recorded). Some clones in this sample may be carry-over from other donors' samples. Both conserved end residues are part of each CDR3. The D gene is left open where the match is weak. Rows may omit the clone size; those that give it use once, few, many or a size class.

TRBV19	few	NA	TRBJ2-1	TGTGCCAGTAGTATAGGGGATAGGGTGCATGAGCAGTTCTTC	CASSIGDRVHEQFF
TRBV12-3/TRBV12-4	many	NA	TRBJ2-1	TGTGCCAGCAGGGATTCAGGGTTCTACAACAATGAGCAGTTCTTC	CASRDSGFYNNEQFF
TRBV7-2	many	NA	TRBJ1-1	TGTGCCAGCAGCTTAGTCGGGACCCCCAAAGCGGACACTGAAGCTTTCTTT	CASSLVGTPKADTEAFF
TRBV12-3/TRBV12-4	NA	TRBD1	TRBJ2-3	TGTGCCAGCAGCTCCGGCACAGGGGGCCACACAGATACGCAGTATTTT	CASSSGTGGHTDTQYF
TRBV28	many	NA	TRBJ2-3	TGTGCCAGCACCCCCGGGACAAACACAGATACGCAGTATTTT	CASTPGTNTDTQYF
TRBV27	many	NA	TRBJ2-3	TGTGCCAGCAGTCTAGGAATGGGAGATACGCAGTATTTT	CASSLGMGDTQYF
TRBV29-1	few	NA	TRBJ2-3	TGCAGCGTAGCACCGAGGGTAATTCGCACAGATACGCAGTATTTT	CSVAPRVIRTDTQYF
TRBV7-2	many	NA	TRBJ2-6	TGTGCCAGCAGCTTATCTGGTGGGGCCAACGTCCTGACTTTC	CASSLSGGANVLTF
TRBV5-5	many	NA	TRBJ2-7	TGTGCCAGCAGCTTGGGGGCCTACGAGCAGTACTTC	CASSLGAYEQYF
TRBV10-1	few	NA	TRBJ2-3	TGCGCCAGCAGTGGGGTCACAGATACGCAGTATTTT	CASSGVTDTQYF
TRBV5-1	few	NA	TRBJ2-7	TGCGCCAGCAGCTTGGACAGGGTCGAGGGCGAGCAGTACTTC	CASSLDRVEGEQYF
TRBV29-1	few	NA	TRBJ1-6	TGCAGCGTTCGGAGTTCAGGAAATTCACCCCTCCACTTT	CSVRSSGNSPLHF
TRBV7-2	many	NA	TRBJ2-1	TGTGCCAGCAGCCCGAGCGAACACCGCTACAATGAGCAGTTCTTC	CASSPSEHRYNEQFF
TRBV12-3/TRBV12-4	few	NA	TRBJ1-6	TGTGCCAGCAGTTTAAAACAAGATTCACCCCTCCACTTT	CASSLKQDSPLHF
TRBV12-3/TRBV12-4	many	NA	TRBJ2-2	TGTGCCAGCAGTGATCAGACAGGGAGGGCCGGGGAGCTGTTTTTT	CASSDQTGRAGELFF
TRBV4-1	many	TRBD2	TRBJ2-7	TGCGCCAGCAGCCAGAGGGGACTAGCGGGCGGCGAGCAGTACTTC	CASSQRGLAGGEQYF
TRBV7-2	NA	NA	TRBJ2-6	TGTGCCAGCAGCTTAAGGAATTCTGGGGCCAACGTCCTGACTTTC	CASSLRNSGANVLTF
TRBV10-3	NA	TRBD1	TRBJ1-2	TGTGCCATCAGTGACCCCCGGACAGGACTGGCCTATGGCTACACCTTC	CAISDPRTGLAYGYTF
TRBV7-2	many	NA	TRBJ2-3	TGTGCCAGCAGCTTAGACGGGGTTAGCACAGATACGCAGTATTTT	CASSLDGVSTDTQYF
TRBV7-2	many	NA	TRBJ1-2	TGTGCCAGCAGCCCCCCCGCAGTGTATGGCTACACCTTC	CASSPPAVYGYTF
TRBV6-2/TRBV6-3	many	NA	TRBJ1-1	TGTGCCAGCAGACCCGACAGTTTCACTGAAGCTTTCTTT	CASRPDSFTEAFF
TRBV19	many	TRBD2	TRBJ2-2	TGTGCCAGCCAGTACGGGAGGGCCGCCGGGGAGCTGTTTTTT	CASQYGRAAGELFF
TRBV7-8	NA	TRBD1	TRBJ1-2	TGTGCCAGCAGCTCGGGACCACAGGGGCATATAGCGCGGTTCTATGGCTACACCTTC	CASSSGPQGHIARFYGYTF
TRBV6-5	many	TRBD2	TRBJ2-5	TGTGCCAGCAGACGATCCCTGGGACTAGCGACCGAGACCCAGTACTTC	CASRRSLGLATETQYF
TRBV4-2	NA	NA	TRBJ1-2	TGTGCCAGCAGCCTGGAGGCCCAAGCTAACTATGGCTACACCTTC	CASSLEAQANYGYTF
TRBV7-2	many	TRBD2	TRBJ2-7	TGTGCCAGCAGGAGGTACGGTAGCGGGAGTTCCTACGAGCAGTACTTC	CASRRYGSGSSYEQYF
TRBV24-1	NA	NA	TRBJ2-1	TGTGCCACCAGCCGGGTCCCGGGGAATGAGCAGTTCTTC	CATSRVPGNEQFF
TRBV7-2	few	NA	TRBJ2-3	TGTGCCAGCAGCGTGGCTAGCACAGATACGCAGTATTTT	CASSVASTDTQYF
TRBV12-3/TRBV12-4	many	TRBD2	TRBJ2-7	TGTGCCAGCAGGTCACTAGCGGGAAGCTTCCACGAGCAGTACTTC	CASRSLAGSFHEQYF
TRBV6-5	NA	NA	TRBJ2-5	TGTGCCAGTCAAGTCCAGGGTTCGAGGGCCGAGACCCAGTACTTC	CASQVQGSRAETQYF
TRBV25-1	many	TRBD1	TRBJ2-3	TGTGCCAGCAGTACCCGCGGGACAGGGACCACAGATACGCAGTATTTT	CASSTRGTGTTDTQYF
TRBV27	few	TRBD1	TRBJ2-7	TGTGCCAGCAGCGTCCGGGACAGGGGGCGCGAGCAGTACTTC	CASSVRDRGREQYF
TRBV7-9	few	NA	TRBJ1-3	TGTGCCAGCAGCGAAGAGGGAAACACCATATATTTT	CASSEEGNTIYF
TRBV6-2/TRBV6-3	many	NA	TRBJ1-1	TGTGCCAGTTTTCGTCCTGGGTTCGAAGCTTTCTTT	CASFRPGFEAFF
TRBV7-2	many	NA	TRBJ2-5	TGTGCCAGCAGCTTATCGGCAGGGCTAGAGACCCAGTACTTC	CASSLSAGLETQYF
TRBV10-3	NA	TRBD2	TRBJ2-3	TGTGCCATCAGGAGCGGGACCGGCACAGATACGCAGTATTTT	CAIRSGTGTDTQYF
TRBV7-2	many	NA	TRBJ1-5	TGTGCCAGCAGCTTAGCCCGAACAGGGCTTAGCAATCAGCCCCAGCATTTT	CASSLARTGLSNQPQHF
TRBV7-2	many	TRBD1	TRBJ2-7	TGTGCCAGCAGTAGGGGACAGGGGGGACACGAGCAGTACTTC	CASSRGQGGHEQYF
TRBV7-2	many	TRBD1	TRBJ1-1	TGTGCCAGCAGACTACTACAGGGGGCGAAGAACACTGAAGCTTTCTTT	CASRLLQGAKNTEAFF
TRBV5-1	many	NA	TRBJ2-3	TGCGCCAGCAGCTTGGGCCGGCGCACAGATACGCAGTATTTT	CASSLGRRTDTQYF
TRBV18	many	NA	TRBJ2-1	TGTGCCAGCTCACCCAAAGCGGGCAACTACAATGAGCAGTTCTTC	CASSPKAGNYNEQFF